The T cell receptor beta chain described here comes from a study of blood T cells in healthy people across ages. Findings of the study overall: Unsorted PBMCs ruled out conclusive naive versus antigen-experienced comparison. Getting older went along with TCR beta diversity per million T cells dropping roughly linearly.

About this clonotype itself: As yet, its antigen is unknown.

V lost 2 bases, J lost 10 bases, and 15 bases lay in between. CDR3 size: 14 residues. Germline lookup yields CDR1 MDHEN and CDR2 SYDVKM. Primers used in a second PCR of about 6 to 12 cycles were a sample-barcoded 5' primer and a J-beta primer mix. Each CDR3 protein gets one entry after TCRdb re-called the 5' RACE reads with MiXCR. Among 1.5 million to 2 million distinct CDR3 sequences listed, around 48% were seen once. The specimen sequenced was blood. This sequence was found in a woman in her 40s in good health. The chain joins TRBV28 to TRBJ2-1; the D gene is possibly TRBD2 (5 bases). The CDR3 nucleotides are TGTGCCAGCAGTTTACTCCGAGGGTACTACGAGCAGTTCTTC. Protein sequence: CASSLLRGYYEQFF.